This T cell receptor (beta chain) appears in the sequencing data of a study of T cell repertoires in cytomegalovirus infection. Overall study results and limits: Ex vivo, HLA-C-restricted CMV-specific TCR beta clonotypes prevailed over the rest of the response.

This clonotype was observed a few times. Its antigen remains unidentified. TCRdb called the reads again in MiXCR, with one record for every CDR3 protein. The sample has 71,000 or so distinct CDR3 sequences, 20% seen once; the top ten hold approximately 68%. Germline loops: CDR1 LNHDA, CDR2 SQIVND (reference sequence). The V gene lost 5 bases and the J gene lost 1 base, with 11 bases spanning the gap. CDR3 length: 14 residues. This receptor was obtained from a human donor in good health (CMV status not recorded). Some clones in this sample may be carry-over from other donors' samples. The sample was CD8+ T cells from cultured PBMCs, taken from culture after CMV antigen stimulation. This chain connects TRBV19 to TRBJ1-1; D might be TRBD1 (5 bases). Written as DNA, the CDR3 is TGTGCCAGTAGTGAGCTCAGGGAGAACACTGAAGCTTTCTTT. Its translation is CASSELRENTEAFF.